This TCR beta chain was captured by sequencing in a study of blood T cell repertoires in COVID-19. The table came from immunoSEQ multiplex PCR; TCRdb's copy has only in-frame clones and leaves some out. Among some 160,000 clones listed, roughly nine tenths were seen once. In germline, CDR1 is KGHSH, CDR2 LQKENI. CDR3 length: 14 amino acids. Trimming cost V 3 bases and J 5 bases, with 13 bases left between them. This clone was counted a single time. The clonotype originates from a woman in her fifties or sixties with active COVID-19. V is TRBV18 and J is TRBJ2-5; D remains ambiguous. The sequenced sample was peripheral blood. The CDR3 loop reads CASSPVASRETQYF. The CDR3 nucleotides are TGTGCCAGCTCACCGGTCGCGTCCAGGGAGACCCAGTACTTC.